This T cell receptor beta chain was observed in a study of graft-versus-host responses after intestinal transplantation. Sequencing was performed with immunoSEQ multiplex PCR; in TCRdb, only in-frame clones are kept and a portion is missing. The repertoire consists of approximately 92,000 clones, with around nine tenths occurring once and the leading ten covering approximately 5.6%. Study conclusions and caveats: Recipient bone marrow held GvH clones, some seen earlier in ileum or blood.

This clone is classed as medium-sized. Antigen: not known. This CDR3 contains 16 residues. Sample: unstimulated CD8+ T cells sorted from spleen or lymph node cells, taken before intestinal transplant. This clonotype was sampled from a human donor who received an intestinal transplant. The chain carries TRBV12-2 and TRBJ1-5; the D call of TRBD1 is as the table states it, not checked on the DNA. TRBV12-2 is an annotated pseudogene. This CDR3 is CASRLVGTVMSQPQHF. The CDR3 DNA reads as TGTGCAAGTCGCTTAGTAGGGACAGTGATGTCCCAGCCCCAGCATTTT.